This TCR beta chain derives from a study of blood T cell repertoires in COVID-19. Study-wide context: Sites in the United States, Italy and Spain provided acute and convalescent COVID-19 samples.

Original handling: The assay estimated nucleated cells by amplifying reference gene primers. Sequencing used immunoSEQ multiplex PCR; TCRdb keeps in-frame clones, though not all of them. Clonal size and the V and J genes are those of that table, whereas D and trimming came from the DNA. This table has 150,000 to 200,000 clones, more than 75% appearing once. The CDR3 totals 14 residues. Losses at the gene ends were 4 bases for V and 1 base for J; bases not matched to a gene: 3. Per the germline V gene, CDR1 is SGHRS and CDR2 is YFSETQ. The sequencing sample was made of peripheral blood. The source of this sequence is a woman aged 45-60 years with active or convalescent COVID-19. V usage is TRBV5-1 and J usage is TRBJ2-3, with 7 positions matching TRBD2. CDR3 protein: CASSPGLRTDTQYF. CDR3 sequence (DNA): TGCGCCAGCAGCCCGGGACTACGCACAGATACGCAGTATTTT.